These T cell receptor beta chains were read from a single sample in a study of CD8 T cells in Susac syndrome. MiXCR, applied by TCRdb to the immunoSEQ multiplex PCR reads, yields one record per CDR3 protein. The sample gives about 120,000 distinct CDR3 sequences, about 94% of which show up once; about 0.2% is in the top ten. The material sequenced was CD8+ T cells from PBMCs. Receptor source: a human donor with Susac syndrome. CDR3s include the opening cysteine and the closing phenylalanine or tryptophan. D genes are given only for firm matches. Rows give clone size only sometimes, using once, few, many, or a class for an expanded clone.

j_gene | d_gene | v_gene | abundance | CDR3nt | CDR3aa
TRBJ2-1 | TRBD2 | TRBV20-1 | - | TGCAGTCACAGGACTAGCGGGCGACACAATGAGCAGTTCTTC | CSHRTSGRHNEQFF
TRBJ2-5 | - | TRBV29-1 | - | TGCAGCGTTGATTCGTCTTCACAGTACCAAGAGACCCAGTACTTC | CSVDSSSQYQETQYF
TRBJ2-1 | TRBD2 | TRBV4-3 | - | TGCGCCAGCAGCCAAGATCGACTAGCTGACAATGAGCAGTTCTTC | CASSQDRLADNEQFF
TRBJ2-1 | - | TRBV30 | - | TGTGCCTGGAGTGATGACAGGATATTGGCCAATGAGCAGTTCTTC | CAWSDDRILANEQFF
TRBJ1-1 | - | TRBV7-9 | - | TGTGCCAGCAGCTCCAGAGAGGGAAACACTGAAGCTTTCTTT | CASSSREGNTEAFF
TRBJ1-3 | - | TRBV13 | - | TGTGCCAGCAGCTTGGACGCGGGAAACACCATATATTTT | CASSLDAGNTIYF
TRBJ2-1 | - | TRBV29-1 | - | TGCAGCGTTGAAGAAGGGGCAGGGGACAATGAGCAGTTCTTC | CSVEEGAGDNEQFF
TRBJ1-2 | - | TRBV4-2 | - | TGTGCCAGCAGCCCAAGACAGGCAGTGGACTATGGCTACACCTTC | CASSPRQAVDYGYTF
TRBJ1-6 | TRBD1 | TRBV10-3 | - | TGTGCCATCAGTGAGGAAACAGGGGACCATTTGCCCCTCCACTTT | CAISEETGDHLPLHF
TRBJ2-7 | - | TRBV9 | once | TGTGCCAGCAGCCCAAGGGGGGGGAGGCCGCTTACCCACGAGCAGTACTTC | CASSPRGGRPLTHEQYF
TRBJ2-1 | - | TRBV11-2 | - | TGTGCCAGCAGCTTCTCACCGGGACTCCCGGCCAATGAGCAGTTCTTC | CASSFSPGLPANEQFF
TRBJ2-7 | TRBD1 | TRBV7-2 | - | TGTGCCAGCAGCGATTCGACAGGGTCGACCTACGAGCAGTACTTC | CASSDSTGSTYEQYF
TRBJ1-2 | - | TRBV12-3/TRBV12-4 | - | TGTGCCAGCAGTATACCCCAAAACTATGGCTACACCTTC | CASSIPQNYGYTF
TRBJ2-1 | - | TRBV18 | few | TGTGCCAGCTCACTGGCAGGGGGGAATGAGCAGTTCTTC | CASSLAGGNEQFF
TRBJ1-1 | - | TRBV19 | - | TGTGCCAGTAGTATTTCGTGGGAGAACACTGAAGCTTTCTTT | CASSISWENTEAFF
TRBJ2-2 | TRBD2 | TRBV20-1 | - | TGCAGTGCAAAGACTAGCGGGGCGAACACCGGGGAGCTGTTTTTT | CSAKTSGANTGELFF
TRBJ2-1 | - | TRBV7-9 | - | TGTGCCAGCAGGATAGGGCAGAGCTCCTACAATGAGCAGTTCTTC | CASRIGQSSYNEQFF
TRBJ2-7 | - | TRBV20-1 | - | TGCAGTGCTAGAGTCGGCAATTCCTACGAGCAGTACTTC | CSARVGNSYEQYF
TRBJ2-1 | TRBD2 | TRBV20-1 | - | TGCAGTGCAACTAGCGGGGGGGCCGAGAATGAGCAGTTCTTC | CSATSGGAENEQFF
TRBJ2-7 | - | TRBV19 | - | TGTGCCAGTAGCCCGACCAGGGCAGGGCCCACCTACGAGCAGTACTTC | CASSPTRAGPTYEQYF
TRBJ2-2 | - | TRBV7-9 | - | TGTGCCAGGTGGCACACCGGGGAGCTGTTTTTT | CARWHTGELFF
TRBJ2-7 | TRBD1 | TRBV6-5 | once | TGTGCCAGCAGCCGACAGGGGTCCGACGAGCAGTACTTC | CASSRQGSDEQYF
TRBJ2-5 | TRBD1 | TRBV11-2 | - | TGTGCCAGCAGCTCAACAGGACAGGGTGGTAGGGAGACCCAGTACTTC | CASSSTGQGGRETQYF
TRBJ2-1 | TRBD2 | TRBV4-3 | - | TGCGCCAGCAGCCTGCGACTAGCGGATTACAATGAGCAGTTCTTC | CASSLRLADYNEQFF
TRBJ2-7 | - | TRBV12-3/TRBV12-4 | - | TGTGCCAGCAGCCACCGGGACTTCCTCTACGAGCAGTACTTC | CASSHRDFLYEQYF
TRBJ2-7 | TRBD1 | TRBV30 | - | TGTGCCTGGAGTGGAGGGACAGGGGCCTACGAGCAGTACTTC | CAWSGGTGAYEQYF
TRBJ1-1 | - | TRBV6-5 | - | TGTGCCAGCAGGGGCCTTGAGGTGTTGAACACTGAAGCTTTCTTT | CASRGLEVLNTEAFF
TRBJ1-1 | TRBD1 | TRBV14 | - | TGTGCCAGCAGCCAAGGACAGGGGAACACTGAAGCTTTCTTT | CASSQGQGNTEAFF
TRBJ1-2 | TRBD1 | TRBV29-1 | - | TGCAGCGTTGAACTAGAGCCCGGGACAGGGCGCTATGGCTACACCTTC | CSVELEPGTGRYGYTF
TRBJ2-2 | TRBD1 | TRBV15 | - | TGTGCCACCAGCAGGGGGACAGGGGACACCGGGGAGCTGTTTTTT | CATSRGTGDTGELFF
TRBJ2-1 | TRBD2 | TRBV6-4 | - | TGTGCCAGCAGTGACTCGGAAGCGGGGAACAGGTTCTTC | CASSDSEAGNRFF
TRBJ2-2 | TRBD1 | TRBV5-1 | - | TGCGCCAGCAGCTATACAGGGGGGAACACCGGGGAGCTGTTTTTT | CASSYTGGNTGELFF
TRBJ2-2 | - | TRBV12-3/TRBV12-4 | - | TGTGCCAGCAGTTTAGGGCTAGCAGCCACCACCGGGGAGCTGTTTTTT | CASSLGLAATTGELFF
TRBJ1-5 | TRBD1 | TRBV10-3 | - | TGTGCCATCAGTGCCCCGGGACAGGGCCAGCCCCAGCATTTT | CAISAPGQGQPQHF
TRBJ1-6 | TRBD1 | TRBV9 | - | TGTGCCAGCAGCGACGGGACAGGGGGTCGTTCACCCCTCCACTTT | CASSDGTGGRSPLHF
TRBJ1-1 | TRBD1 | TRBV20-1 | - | TGCAGTGCCCTCCCGGACAGGGGGGACACTGAAGCTTTCTTT | CSALPDRGDTEAFF
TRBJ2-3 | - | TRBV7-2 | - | TGTGCCAGCAGCGCCCCCGTCGTGCGAGTCGGCACAGATACGCAGTATTTT | CASSAPVVRVGTDTQYF
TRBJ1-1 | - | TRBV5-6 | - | TGTGCCAGCGCCGGGACCCCCGAACGGGCCACTGAAGCTTTCTTT | CASAGTPERATEAFF
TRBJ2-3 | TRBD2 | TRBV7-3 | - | TGTGCCAGCAGCCCCGGGACTAGCGACACAGATACGCAGTATTTT | CASSPGTSDTDTQYF
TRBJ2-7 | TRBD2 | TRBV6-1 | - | TGTGCCAGCAGTGAACCCATACTCACCGGGGGGAACGAGCAGTACTTC | CASSEPILTGGNEQYF
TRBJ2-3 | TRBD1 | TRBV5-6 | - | TGTGCCAGCAGCCACCCGGGACAGGGGGCCACAGATACGCAGTATTTT | CASSHPGQGATDTQYF
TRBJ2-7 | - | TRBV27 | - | TGTGCCAGCGATCCTCCGACGGAATCCGAGCAGTACTTC | CASDPPTESEQYF
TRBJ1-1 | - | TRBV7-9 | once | TGTGCCAGCAGAGTGGGGCCTTCGGAAGCTTTCTTT | CASRVGPSEAFF